A selection of T cell receptor beta chains follows, all from one sample in a study of T cell responses to AZD1222 COVID-19 vaccine. Clones were read by immunoSEQ multiplex PCR, and TCRdb kept only the in-frame ones, dropping some. The sample holds some 140,000 clones, nearly 95% seen once. Material: peripheral blood, obtained on day 0 of AZD1222 vaccination. The receptors were gathered from an adult in good health. Each CDR3 is given with its conserved first and last residue. D genes are given only for firm matches. Size is omitted from some rows. Given values are once, few, many or a class for expanded clones.

V gene	clone size	CDR3 length	D gene	J gene	CDR3 protein	CDR3 DNA
TRBV3-1/TRBV3-2	-	12	-	TRBJ1-2	CASSQGQGDYTF	TGTGCCAGCAGCCAAGGTCAGGGCGACTACACCTTC
TRBV13	-	14	-	TRBJ1-1	CASSPGFQDTEAFF	TGTGCCAGCAGCCCCGGGTTTCAGGACACTGAAGCTTTCTTT
TRBV27	-	15	-	TRBJ1-4	CASSPQRGNNEKLFF	TGTGCCAGCAGTCCTCAGCGGGGGAATAATGAAAAACTGTTTTTT
TRBV6-5	few	14	-	TRBJ1-3	CASSLQGTGNTIYF	TGTGCCAGCAGTTTACAGGGCACTGGAAACACCATATATTTT
TRBV11-2	-	14	TRBD1	TRBJ1-1	CASTVGTANTEAFF	TGTGCCAGCACCGTCGGGACAGCGAACACTGAAGCTTTCTTT
TRBV21-1	-	13	-	TRBJ2-5	CASSKGSGETQYF	TGTGCCAGCAGCAAGGGGTCGGGGGAGACCCAGTACTTC
TRBV2	-	15	TRBD1	TRBJ1-5	CASSRIMQGGQPQHF	TGTGCCAGCAGTAGGATCATGCAGGGGGGTCAGCCCCAGCATTTT
TRBV9	-	13	-	TRBJ2-5	CASSDRYQETQYF	TGTGCCAGCAGCGACAGGTACCAAGAGACCCAGTACTTC
TRBV28	-	13	-	TRBJ1-2	CASTLLPNYGYTF	TGTGCCAGCACCCTATTACCAAACTATGGCTACACCTTC
TRBV12-5	once	12	-	TRBJ1-1	CASGLVQGSAFF	TGTGCTAGTGGCCTCGTCCAGGGATCAGCTTTCTTT
TRBV9	-	13	TRBD1	TRBJ1-1	CASSDRENTEAFF	TGTGCCAGCAGTGACAGGGAGAACACTGAAGCTTTCTTT
TRBV6-5	-	13	-	TRBJ1-2	CASSRPWGDGYTF	TGTGCCAGCAGTCGTCCCTGGGGGGATGGCTACACCTTC
TRBV6-1	-	13	-	TRBJ1-1	CASSEYRGAEAFF	TGTGCCAGCAGTGAATATCGGGGAGCTGAAGCTTTCTTT
TRBV4-2	-	17	-	TRBJ2-1	CASSQVKGGGLSNEQFF	TGTGCCAGCAGCCAAGTCAAGGGCGGGGGCTTGAGCAATGAGCAGTTCTTC
TRBV9	-	14	-	TRBJ1-2	CASSPRQDNYGYTF	TGTGCCAGCAGCCCCAGGCAGGACAATTATGGCTACACCTTC
TRBV7-9	-	13	-	TRBJ1-1	CASSLGLSAEAFF	TGTGCCAGCAGCTTAGGATTGTCGGCTGAAGCTTTCTTT
TRBV6-5	-	15	-	TRBJ1-4	CASSRVGGSAEKLFF	TGTGCCAGCAGCCGCGTGGGGGGGTCGGCTGAAAAACTGTTTTTT
TRBV5-1	-	15	TRBD1	TRBJ1-4	CASSLQGATNEKLFF	TGCGCCAGCAGCTTACAGGGGGCAACTAATGAAAAACTGTTTTTT
TRBV19	-	17	-	TRBJ1-3	CASSIAAGAPSGNTIYF	TGTGCCAGTAGTATAGCGGCAGGGGCCCCCTCTGGAAACACCATATATTTT
TRBV20-1	-	11	-	TRBJ1-5	CSARFGESQHF	TGCAGTGCTAGATTTGGGGAGTCCCAGCATTTT
TRBV6-5	-	14	-	TRBJ1-5	CASTQRGAVQPQHF	TGTGCCAGCACCCAGCGGGGGGCGGTTCAGCCCCAGCATTTT
TRBV6-6	-	14	TRBD1	TRBJ2-7	CASSGTGLSYEQYF	TGTGCCAGCAGTGGGACAGGACTCTCCTACGAGCAGTACTTC